Below are 31 T cell receptor beta chains sequenced from a single sample in a study of blood T cell repertoires in COVID-19. This table comes from immunoSEQ multiplex PCR, and its TCRdb copy is limited to in-frame clones, with some not included. In the table there are about 250,000 clones, around nine tenths of which are singletons. Sequenced sample: PBMCs or T cells enriched from blood (not recorded which). The source is a young woman who had recovered from COVID-19.

V usage is TRBV2 and J usage is TRBJ1-2; weak D call: TRBD1 (6 bases). V dropped 10 bases and J dropped 6 bases, with 15 bases sitting between them. The CDR3 loop spans 12 amino acids. Germline CDR1 reads SNHLY; CDR2 reads FYNNEI. The CDR3 nucleotides read TGTGCCACTAGAACAGGGCCTGATGGCTACACCTTC. Translation gives CATRTGPDGYTF.

The rearrangement links TRBV5-1 to TRBJ1-2; 7 bases are shared with TRBD1. CDR3 size: 15 residues. Losses at the gene ends were 3 bases for V and 8 bases for J; bases not matched to a gene: 13. Germline-derived CDR1 and CDR2 are SGHRS and YFSETQ. The CDR3 sequence is CASSSTGTAGEGYTF. CDR3 in DNA: TGCGCCAGCAGCTCTACCGGGACAGCAGGAGAGGGCTACACCTTC. Full variable domain (remainder filled in from reference TRBV5-1 and TRBJ1-2): KAGVTQTPRYLIKTRGQQVTLSCSPISGHRSVSWYQQTPGQGLQFLFEYFSETQRNKGNFPGRFSGRQFSNSRSEMNVSTLELGDSALYLCASSSTGTAGEGYTFGSGTRLTVV.

In this sample, this clone turned up many times. The gene calls are TRBV4-2 and TRBJ2-2; tentatively, D is TRBD2 (5 bases). CDR3 length equals 15 residues. The V end was cut by 0 bases, the J end by 5 bases, with 10 bases between. Germline CDR1 reads LGHNA; CDR2 reads YNFKEQ. This chain's CDR3 is CASSQDPSSTGELFF. Here the CDR3 DNA reads TGTGCCAGCAGCCAAGATCCTAGCTCTACCGGGGAGCTGTTTTTT.

The chain joins TRBV20-1 to TRBJ1-2; D remains ambiguous. Trimming removed 2 bases from V and 8 bases from J, with 6 bases in between. The CDR3 covers 10 residues. CDR1 and CDR2 from the germline V gene are DFQATT and SNEGSKA (reference sequence). For the CDR3, the DNA is TGCAGTGCTAGATCCGAGGGCTACACCTTC. It yields the protein CSARSEGYTF.

The chain joins TRBV5-1 to TRBJ1-1, with 7 bases that match TRBD1. The CDR3 covers 14 residues. The junction had 7 bases not matched to a gene; V was cut back by 1 base and J by 7 bases. Germline CDR1 and CDR2: SGHRS and YFSETQ. The CDR3 bases are TGCGCCAGCAGCTTGAAGGGGGCGTTTGTTGAAGCTTTCTTT. This encodes CASSLKGAFVEAFF.

This chain joins TRBV15 and TRBJ1-6; TRBD1 matches at 9 bases. Unmatched junction bases numbered 4, after V lost 2 bases and J lost 11 bases. The germline gives CDR1 LNHNV, CDR2 YYDKDF (reference sequence). This CDR3 has 14 residues. Written as DNA, the CDR3 is TGTGCCACCAGCAGAAACAGGGGGCATCCACCCCTCCACTTT. As protein: CATSRNRGHPPLHF.

The chain links TRBV29-1 to TRBJ2-1; D may be TRBD2 (6 bases). The V end was cut by 0 bases, the J end by 9 bases, with 18 bases between. This CDR3 has 15 residues. Per the germline V gene, CDR1 is SQVTM and CDR2 is ANQGSEA. CDR3 nucleotides: TGCAGCGTTGAAGAACTGGGTTCACTAGCAGTTGAGCAGTTCTTC. This translates into CSVEELGSLAVEQFF.

The chain is built from TRBV19 and TRBJ2-1; D possibly corresponds to TRBD2 (5 bases). The CDR3 extends over 13 amino acids. Germline CDR1 and CDR2: LNHDA and SQIVND (reference sequence). Trimming shortened V by 3 bases and J by 9 bases, and 12 bases separated the two germline ends. In nucleotides, the CDR3 is TGTGCCAGTAGTATCCGCTCCCGGGGTGAGCAGTTCTTC. Protein sequence: CASSIRSRGEQFF.

The V and J genes are TRBV24-1 and TRBJ2-1, with D perhaps TRBD1 (6 bases). This CDR3 region has 14 residues. Germline CDR1 is KGHDR and CDR2 is SFDVKD. With 3 bases removed from V and 6 bases from J, the gap between germline ends came to 11 bases. This CDR3 is CATSDPGVVNEQFF. CDR3 nucleotide sequence: TGTGCCACCAGTGATCCAGGGGTGGTCAATGAGCAGTTCTTC.

This chain joins TRBV29-1 and TRBJ1-5, with TRBD1 matching 10 bases. This CDR3 is built from 13 residues. CDR1 is SQVTM, CDR2 ANQGSEA, per germline. V trimming: 6 bases; J trimming: 5 bases; junction bases outside the gene matches: 4. CDR3 DNA sequence: TGCAGCGTCAGACAGGGGGCGGATCAGCCCCAGCATTTT. Protein: CSVRQGADQPQHF.

The chain joins TRBV5-1 to TRBJ1-5, with D perhaps matching TRBD1 (5 bases). CDR3 length: 15 amino acids. Trimming cost V 0 bases and J 6 bases, with 13 bases left between them. The V gene's germline CDR1 is SGHRS and CDR2 YFSETQ. The CDR3 is CASSLDRQAGQPQHF. DNA for the CDR3: TGCGCCAGCAGCTTGGACAGGCAGGCAGGTCAGCCCCAGCATTTT. Full variable domain (remainder filled in from reference TRBV5-1 and TRBJ1-5): KAGVTQTPRYLIKTRGQQVTLSCSPISGHRSVSWYQQTPGQGLQFLFEYFSETQRNKGNFPGRFSGRQFSNSRSEMNVSTLELGDSALYLCASSLDRQAGQPQHFGDGTRLSIL.

V and J are TRBV19 and TRBJ2-1, with TRBD2 matching over 7 bases. Germline CDR1 reads LNHDA; CDR2 reads SQIVND (reference sequence). With V trimmed by 4 bases and J by 0 bases, 6 bases remained unmatched. This CDR3 is built from 16 residues. The CDR3 DNA reads TGTGCCAGTAGTACACCGCGGGGGAACTCCTACAATGAGCAGTTCTTC. This encodes CASSTPRGNSYNEQFF.

This clone was seen a single time. The chain joins TRBV12-3 or TRBV12-4 to TRBJ1-1; no clear D. The CDR3 has 12 amino acids. The ends were cut back, 5 bases at V and 5 bases at J, with 9 bases in the middle. Written as DNA, the CDR3 is TGTGCCAGCAGTCCCCGGGTGACTGAAGCTTTCTTT. Its protein product is CASSPRVTEAFF.

The chain recombines TRBV10-3 with TRBJ1-2, with a weak D call TRBD1 (6 bases). The germline gives CDR1 ENHRY, CDR2 SYGVKD. The CDR3 runs to 12 residues. V shed 0 bases and J shed 11 bases, with 10 bases lying between them. CDR3 region: CAISESTGGYTF. For the CDR3, the DNA is TGTGCCATCAGTGAGTCGACAGGAGGTTACACCTTC.

The V call is TRBV28, the J call TRBJ1-1; a weak D match, TRBD1 (6 bases). Germline V gives CDR1 MDHEN, CDR2 SYDVKM. This CDR3 contains 15 residues. Deletions cut 0 bases from V and 6 bases from J, with 14 bases between. Here the CDR3 reads CASSLWSAGAPEAFF. The DNA for the CDR3 is TGTGCCAGCAGTTTATGGTCAGCGGGGGCCCCTGAAGCTTTCTTT.

This clone was found once. V usage is TRBV28 and J usage is TRBJ2-3; 12 nucleotides line up with TRBD2. The V gene's germline CDR1 is MDHEN and CDR2 SYDVKM. CDR3 size: 14 residues. V shed 7 bases, J shed 3 bases, and the junction held 2 bases outside the gene matches. In nucleotides, the CDR3 is TGTGCCAGCAACGGACTAGCGGGAACAGATACGCAGTATTTT. This translates into CASNGLAGTDTQYF.

This clone occurred a few times. V usage is TRBV6-5 and J usage is TRBJ1-2; D may be TRBD1 (5 bases). Germline V gene data show CDR1 as MNHEY and CDR2 as SVGAGI. The CDR3 loop spans 12 amino acids. Deletions cut 6 bases from V and 5 bases from J, with 10 bases between. The CDR3 nucleotides are TGTGCCAGCAGGTCAGGACAATATGGCTACACCTTC. Its protein product is CASRSGQYGYTF.

This clone was observed once. The gene calls are TRBV4-3 and TRBJ2-3; 7 positions agree with TRBD2. This CDR3 comprises 18 residues. With 0 bases clipped from V and 2 bases from J, the junction kept 11 bases outside the gene matches. CDR1 and CDR2 from the germline V gene are LGHNA and YSLEER. CDR3 in amino acids: CASSQDLAGGGPTDTQYF. Written as DNA, the CDR3 is TGCGCCAGCAGCCAAGACCTAGCTGGCGGGGGACCCACAGATACGCAGTATTTT.

This rearrangement joins TRBV25-1 to TRBJ1-1; D gene unclear. The CDR3 has 15 residues. The ends were cut back, 6 bases at V and 1 base at J, with 15 bases in the middle. CDR1 and CDR2 from the germline V gene are MGHDK and SYGVNS. CDR3 sequence: CASREEWGGNTEAFF. In nucleotides, the CDR3 is TGTGCCAGCAGGGAGGAGTGGGGAGGGAACACTGAAGCTTTCTTT.

The chain uses TRBV4-3 and TRBJ1-6; D unclear. Germline V gene lookup returns CDR1 LGHNA and CDR2 YSLEER. Trimming cost V 0 bases and J 6 bases, with 9 bases left between them. The CDR3 is 15 amino acids. The CDR3 spells CASSQDNSPNSPLHF. The DNA of the CDR3 is TGCGCCAGCAGCCAAGACAACAGCCCTAATTCACCCCTCCACTTT.

This clone was seen once. The chain carries TRBV9 and TRBJ2-7; 7 bases align to TRBD2. CDR1 is SGDLS, CDR2 YYNGEE, per germline. Trimming cost V 5 bases and J 3 bases; bases outside gene matches: 5. The CDR3 consists of 13 residues. The CDR3 sequence is CASRRGGNYEQYF. The DNA of the CDR3 is TGTGCCAGCAGGAGGGGAGGGAACTACGAGCAGTACTTC. Full variable domain (missing parts from reference TRBV9 and TRBJ2-7): DSGVTQTPKHLITATGQRVTLRCSPRSGDLSVYWYQQSLDQGLQFLIQYYNGEERAKGNILERFSAQQFPDLHSELNLSSLELGDSALYFCASRRGGNYEQYFGPGTRLTVT.

This rearrangement joins TRBV7-9 to TRBJ1-2; 9 nucleotides align to TRBD1. The CDR3 runs to 14 residues. Germline V gives CDR1 SEHNR, CDR2 FQNEAQ (reference sequence). The V and J ends lost 6 bases and 5 bases, in that order; junction bases with no gene match: 7. DNA of the CDR3: TGTGCCAGCAGGGGGGACAGGGCAGGTTATGGCTACACCTTC. It encodes CASRGDRAGYGYTF.

The genes are TRBV2 and TRBJ1-1; D is possibly TRBD1 (6 bases). Deletions cut 6 bases from V and 6 bases from J, with 17 bases between. The CDR3 consists of 14 residues. Germline assignment: CDR1 SNHLY and CDR2 FYNNEI. CDR3 DNA sequence: TGTGCCAGCAGGGATAACAGGGTTTATTCTGAAGCTTTCTTT. It is translated as CASRDNRVYSEAFF. Full variable domain (rest looked up from reference TRBV2 and TRBJ1-1): EPEVTQTPSHQVTQMGQEVILRCVPISNHLYFYWYRQILGQKVEFLVSFYNNEISEKSEIFDDQFSVERPDGSNFTLKIRSTKLEDSAMYFCASRDNRVYSEAFFGQGTRLTVV.

This clone turned up a few times. The V and J genes are TRBV15 and TRBJ1-3, with D unresolved. The CDR3 sequence is 15 residues long. The germline CDR1 and CDR2 sequences are LNHNV and YYDKDF (reference sequence). V lost 0 bases and J lost 2, with 8 bases in between. The CDR3 region has the DNA TGTGCCACCAGCAGAGATGGCGGGGCTGGAAACACCATATATTTT. As protein: CATSRDGGAGNTIYF.

This clone showed up just once. J is TRBJ1-3 and V is TRBV7-8, with D perhaps matching TRBD1 (6 bases). CDR1 is SGHVS, CDR2 FQNEAQ, per germline. The CDR3 is made up of 17 amino acids. Trimming took 3 bases from V and 3 from J, leaving 18 bases between them. The CDR3 protein is CASSLDTIRGFGNTIYF. Here the CDR3 DNA reads TGTGCCAGCAGCTTGGACACGATCAGGGGCTTTGGAAACACCATATATTTT.

This chain uses TRBV7-9 with TRBJ2-1, with 7 positions matching TRBD2. Germline values: CDR1 SEHNR, CDR2 FQNEAQ (reference sequence). J gave up 8 bases and V 4 bases, and 11 bases lay outside the gene matches. The CDR3 spans 15 residues. Written as DNA, the CDR3 is TGTGCCAGCAGCTGGACTAGTAAGGGTCTAGATGAGCAGTTCTTC. Amino acid sequence: CASSWTSKGLDEQFF.

The chain joins TRBV5-4 to TRBJ1-3; D gene ambiguous. There are 14 residues in the CDR3. Trimming took 0 bases from V and 7 from J, leaving 11 bases between them. Germline V CDR1 and CDR2: SGHNT, YYREEE (reference sequence). The CDR3 here is CASSLGGDGNTIYF. DNA for the CDR3: TGTGCCAGCAGCTTGGGCGGGGATGGGAACACCATATATTTT.

The genes are TRBV19 and TRBJ1-2; 8 bases line up with TRBD1. The germline V gene encodes CDR1 LNHDA and CDR2 SQIVND (reference sequence). The CDR3 length is 15 residues. With 7 bases clipped from V and 3 bases from J, the junction kept 10 bases outside the gene matches. The CDR3 DNA reads TGTGCCAGTACGATCTCTCACAGGGGGTACTATGGCTACACCTTC. Its protein product is CASTISHRGYYGYTF.

The rearrangement uses TRBV4-1 and TRBJ1-1; D might be TRBD1 (5 bases). The V gene lost 1 base and the J gene lost 1 base, with 13 bases spanning the gap. CDR1 is MGHRA, CDR2 YSYEKL, per germline. This CDR3 is built from 16 residues. The CDR3 reads CASSQVSQGANTEAFF. As DNA, the CDR3 is TGCGCCAGCAGCCAAGTCAGCCAGGGCGCGAACACTGAAGCTTTCTTT.

The chain carries TRBV2 and TRBJ2-7; possibly TRBD2 for D (5 bases). The CDR3 totals 14 residues. The germline V gene has CDR1 SNHLY and CDR2 FYNNEI. V lost 8 bases and J lost 0, with 14 bases in between. The CDR3 DNA sequence: TGTGCCAGCGGGATCGGGGTCAGCTCCTACGAGCAGTACTTC. Translation: CASGIGVSSYEQYF. The full variable domain, rest sourced from reference TRBV2 and TRBJ2-7, is EPEVTQTPSHQVTQMGQEVILRCVPISNHLYFYWYRQILGQKVEFLVSFYNNEISEKSEIFDDQFSVERPDGSNFTLKIRSTKLEDSAMYFCASGIGVSSYEQYFGPGTRLTVT.

The chain recombines TRBV28 with TRBJ1-1; 10 bases map to TRBD1. Germline V gene lookup returns CDR1 MDHEN and CDR2 SYDVKM. Germline trimming cut 2 bases from V and 1 base from J; bases unmatched to any gene: 1. This CDR3 spans 15 amino acids. CDR3 in amino acids: CASSLGDRGNTEAFF. CDR3 sequence (DNA): TGTGCCAGCAGTTTAGGGGACAGGGGGAACACTGAAGCTTTCTTT.